This entry is about one T cell receptor (beta chain). This sample stems from a study of shared clonotypes between healthy human individuals. This CDR3 contains 11 residues. CDR1 is SQVTM, CDR2 ANQGSEA, per germline. V was cut by 5 bases and J by 4 bases, with 9 bases left in between. The naive CD8 population came from CD45RO-negative cells selected for CCR7, without terminally differentiated effector memory CD45RA+ cells. The assay was immunoSEQ multiplex PCR, and TCRdb's table has in-frame clones only and misses some. The data hold about 2 million clones, with over 85% observed a single time. This clonotype was obtained from a man between 18 and 35 years old in good health. This chain links TRBV29-1 with TRBJ2-7; D remains unclear. The source material was naive CD8+ T cells sorted from blood. In nucleotides, the CDR3 is TGCAGCGTTACCTTAGGATACGAGCAGTACTTC. Protein product: CSVTLGYEQYF.